This TCR beta chain was recorded in a study of technical replicates of blood from several donors. Germline V gives CDR1 SGDLS, CDR2 YYNGEE. The CDR3 has 16 residues. V lost 0 bases, J lost 8 bases, and 8 bases stayed unmatched. The method was immunoSEQ multiplex PCR; TCRdb's version includes in-frame clones alone and lacks a portion of them. The sample consists of 56,000 or so clones, around 96% of them appearing once. V gene TRBV9 combines with J gene TRBJ2-1; 10 bases fit TRBD2. The TCR originated in a human donor in good health. Some clones in this sample may be carry-over from other donors' samples. The sample comprised PBMCs. The CDR3, as DNA: TGTGCCAGCAGCGTAGTTACTAGCGGGATGGTAGATGAGCAGTTCTTC. Its protein is CASSVVTSGMVDEQFF.